One and the same sample provided the 9 T cell receptor beta chains below, sequenced in a study of PD-1 blockade in classical Hodgkin lymphoma. Regarding time point: cycle 4 day 1 (C4D1), after 5 to 7 weeks of nivolumab. Each patient relapsed following autologous stem cell transplantation, and prior brentuximab vedotin exposure differed. Libraries were prepared by immunoSEQ multiplex PCR; TCRdb keeps only in-frame clonotypes and omits some of them. The table lists about 93,000 clones, around 80% of them singletons. The starting material was peripheral blood mononuclear cells (PBMCs), obtained before the fourth cycle of nivolumab. Receptors were obtained from a human donor with classical Hodgkin lymphoma.

The chain employs TRBV2 and TRBJ2-5; TRBD1 is a possible D gene (6 bases). The V end was cut by 5 bases, the J end by 2 bases, with 12 bases between. Germline lookup yields CDR1 SNHLY and CDR2 FYNNEI. The CDR3 is 14 residues long. The CDR3 loop reads CASSRDTTQETQYF. CDR3 nucleotide sequence: TGTGCCAGCAGTCGGGACACCACACAAGAGACCCAGTACTTC.

DNA of the CDR3: TGTGCCAGCAGTGAAGAGGGCATAGCAGGATCACCCCTCCACTTT. Translating it yields CASSEEGIAGSPLHF. The V call is TRBV2, the J call TRBJ1-6; no firm D call. This CDR3 has 15 residues. Trimming took off 1 base at V and 10 bases at J, with 14 bases between the two ends. The germline V gene has CDR1 SNHLY and CDR2 FYNNEI.

Only a few counts were recorded for this clone. This chain uses TRBV11-2 with TRBJ2-5; 11 bases map to TRBD2. Germline CDR1 reads SGHAT; CDR2 reads FQNNGV. Trimming took 6 bases from V and 3 from J; bases not matched to a gene: 6. The CDR3 is 15 residues long. CDR3 residues: CASRVAGGPKETQYF. In nucleotides, the CDR3 is TGTGCCAGCAGAGTAGCGGGAGGGCCGAAAGAGACCCAGTACTTC.

This chain joins TRBV18 and TRBJ1-2; D not resolved. Germline lookup yields CDR1 KGHSH and CDR2 LQKENI. The CDR3 consists of 15 residues. Trimming cost V 0 bases and J 2 bases, with 10 bases left between them. The CDR3 bases are TGTGCCAGCTCACCACCCGGGGTGTGGAACTATGGCTACACCTTC. Amino acids: CASSPPGVWNYGYTF. Complete variable domain (other parts from reference TRBV18 and TRBJ1-2): NAGVMQNPRHLVRRRGQEARLRCSPMKGHSHVYWYRQLPEEGLKFMVYLQKENIIDESGMPKERFSAEFPKEGPSILRIQQVVRGDSAAYFCASSPPGVWNYGYTFGSGTRLTVV.

The chain employs TRBV10-3 and TRBJ2-3, with unresolved D. There are 13 residues in the CDR3. V lost 0 bases to trimming and J lost 4 bases, with 5 bases between them. Germline assignment: CDR1 ENHRY and CDR2 SYGVKD. The CDR3 spells CAISESVADTQYF. CDR3 nucleotides: TGTGCCATCAGTGAGTCGGTGGCAGATACGCAGTATTTT.

The gene calls are TRBV5-4 and TRBJ2-3, with 7 nucleotides matching TRBD2. After removal of 4 bases from V and 1 base from J, the junction contained 6 bases not matched to a gene. The germline CDR1 and CDR2 sequences are SGHNT and YYREEE (reference sequence). The CDR3 covers 15 residues. CDR3 amino acids: CASSGPGRGTDTQYF. CDR3 bases: TGTGCCAGCAGCGGACCTGGGAGGGGCACAGATACGCAGTATTTT.

The chain recombines TRBV28 with TRBJ2-3; a possible D gene is TRBD2 (5 bases). Germline V CDR1 and CDR2: MDHEN, SYDVKM. CDR3 length: 15 amino acids. The V end was cut by 6 bases, the J end by 4 bases, with 17 bases between. The DNA of the CDR3 is TGTGCCAGCAGCCCCTTTGTGGGAGAGGCAGATACGCAGTATTTT. It yields the protein CASSPFVGEADTQYF.

The V call is TRBV7-6, the J call TRBJ1-4; 12 nucleotides agree with TRBD1. J lost 7 bases, V lost 5 bases, and 14 bases had no gene match. This CDR3 region has 18 residues. Germline values: CDR1 SGHVS, CDR2 FNYEAQ. The CDR3 reads CASSKSGTGGRIGEKLFF. The CDR3 DNA is TGTGCCAGCAGCAAAAGCGGGACAGGGGGCCGGATAGGTGAAAAACTGTTTTTT.

CDR3 in amino acids: CASSVPGLENTGELFF. The CDR3 nucleotides are TGTGCCAGTAGTGTCCCGGGACTAGAGAACACCGGGGAGCTGTTTTTT. This chain connects TRBV19 to TRBJ2-2; TRBD2 matches at 8 bases. CDR3 length: 16 amino acids. Trimming cost V 5 bases and J 1 base; bases outside gene matches: 6. From germline, CDR1 is LNHDA and CDR2 SQIVND (reference sequence).